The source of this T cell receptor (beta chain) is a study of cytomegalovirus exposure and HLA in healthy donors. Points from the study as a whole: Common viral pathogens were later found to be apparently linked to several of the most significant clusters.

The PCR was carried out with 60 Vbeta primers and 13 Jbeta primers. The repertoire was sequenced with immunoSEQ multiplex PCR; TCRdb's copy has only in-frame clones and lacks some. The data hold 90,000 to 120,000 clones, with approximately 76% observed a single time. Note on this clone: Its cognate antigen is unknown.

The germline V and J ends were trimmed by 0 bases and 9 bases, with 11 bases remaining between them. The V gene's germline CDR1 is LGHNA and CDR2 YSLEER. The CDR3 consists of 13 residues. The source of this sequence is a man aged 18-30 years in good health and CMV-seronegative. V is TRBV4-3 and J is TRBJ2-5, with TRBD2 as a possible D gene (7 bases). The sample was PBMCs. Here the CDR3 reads CASSQERGLAQYF. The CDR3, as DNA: TGCGCCAGCAGCCAAGAGCGGGGGCTGGCCCAGTACTTC.